The 13 T cell receptor beta chains in this list originate from one sample, sequenced in a study of CD8 T cells in ankylosing spondylitis. Whole-study results and caveats: Seemingly characteristic of ankylosing spondylitis blood was a TCR beta motif consisting of roughly 8 highly homologous variants.

These receptors lack a known antigen. A single record per CDR3 protein comes from TCRdb applying MiXCR to the 5' RACE reads. In the table there are roughly 300,000 distinct CDR3 sequences, around 8% of which are singletons. Sequenced material: blood, either unsorted or a sorted T cell fraction (not recorded which). These receptors all stem from a male donor with ankylosing spondylitis.

This clonotype was observed a handful of times. The chain carries TRBV20-1 and TRBJ2-1; 9 positions match TRBD2. With V trimmed by 3 bases and J by 6 bases, 6 bases remained unmatched. Germline loops: CDR1 DFQATT, CDR2 SNEGSKA (reference sequence). The CDR3 length is 14 residues. CDR3 in DNA: TGCAGTGCTAGCTTTGGCGGGAGGGCCAATGAGCAGTTCTTC. Translation gives CSASFGGRANEQFF.

In its sample, this clonotype was seen many times. V usage is TRBV29-1 and J usage is TRBJ2-1; 9 nucleotides line up with TRBD2. Germline V gene lookup returns CDR1 SQVTM and CDR2 ANQGSEA. CDR3 length: 14 amino acids. V was pared by 4 bases and J by 1 base, with 2 bases of the junction left unmatched. The CDR3 DNA is TGCAGCGTTGTGAGCGGGAGGTCCTACAATGAGCAGTTCTTC. Translation: CSVVSGRSYNEQFF.

The chain is built from TRBV28 and TRBJ1-6; D is possibly TRBD1 (6 bases). Germline V lookup: CDR1 MDHEN, CDR2 SYDVKM. This CDR3 is 14 amino acids long. V lost 8 bases and J 9 bases, leaving 17 bases between the germline ends. The CDR3: CASGPQGIASPLHF. As DNA, the CDR3 is TGTGCCAGCGGCCCCCAGGGGATAGCTTCACCCCTCCACTTT.

This clonotype was counted between two and nine times. The V call is TRBV15, the J call TRBJ2-3; 7 nucleotides align to TRBD1. The CDR3 runs 15 residues. The germline CDR1 and CDR2 sequences are LNHNV and YYDKDF (reference sequence). Trimming took 1 base from V and 2 from J; bases not matched to a gene: 3. The CDR3 region is CATSRVTGDTDTQYF. The DNA of the CDR3 is TGTGCCACCAGCAGAGTTACAGGGGACACAGATACGCAGTATTTT.

This clonotype was observed a handful of times. This chain joins TRBV28 and TRBJ1-4, with no clear D. V was clipped by 4 bases and J by 0 bases, with 18 bases between them. This CDR3 contains 18 residues. CDR1 and CDR2 (germline): MDHEN, SYDVKM. The CDR3 here is CASSSSRWKRSTNEKLFF. The CDR3, as DNA: TGTGCCAGCAGTTCCTCCCGCTGGAAGCGCTCAACTAATGAAAAACTGTTTTTT.

This clonotype occurred a few times. The rearrangement uses TRBV15 and TRBJ1-6; no clear D. V lost 0 bases and J 6 bases, leaving 3 bases between the germline ends. Germline V lookup: CDR1 LNHNV, CDR2 YYDKDF (reference sequence). The CDR3 totals 13 residues. CDR3 bases: TGTGCCACCAGCAGAGATCTTAATTCACCCCTCCACTTT. Protein sequence: CATSRDLNSPLHF. The full variable domain, rest sourced from reference TRBV15 and TRBJ1-6, is DAMVIQNPRYQVTQFGKPVTLSCSQTLNHNVMYWYQQKSSQAPKLLFHYYDKDFNNEADTPDNFQSRRPNTSFCFLDIRSPGLGDTAMYLCATSRDLNSPLHFGNGTRLTVT.

The chain has TRBV11-1 and TRBJ2-1; TRBD2 matches 14 bases. CDR1 SGHAT and CDR2 FQDESV come from the germline V gene (reference sequence). The V and J ends lost 0 bases and 2 bases, in that order; junction bases with no gene match: 9. The CDR3 loop spans 20 amino acids. The CDR3 region has the DNA TGTGCCAGCAGCTTAGCCGGACTAGCGGGAGGCGGTGGAACCTACAATGAGCAGTTCTTC. Residues: CASSLAGLAGGGGTYNEQFF.

The chain is built from TRBV6-2 or TRBV6-3 and TRBJ1-4, with D possibly matching TRBD1 (6 bases). V dropped 0 bases and J dropped 8 bases, with 16 bases sitting between them. This CDR3 spans 16 amino acids. Germline CDR1 and CDR2: MNHEY and SVGEGT. For the CDR3, the DNA is TGTGCCAGCAGTTACTCGAGTTCAGGGGAGGACGAAAAACTGTTTTTT. This sequence encodes CASSYSSSGEDEKLFF.

This clonotype was picked up a small number of times. The chain uses TRBV29-1 and TRBJ2-5; 8 bases are a match to TRBD1. The CDR3 totals 13 residues. V dropped 5 bases and J dropped 3; count of bases not matched to a gene: 5. CDR1 is SQVTM, CDR2 ANQGSEA, per germline. The CDR3, as DNA: TGCAGCGTTATGTCGACAGGGGAAGAGACCCAGTACTTC. It translates to CSVMSTGEETQYF.

This clonotype was seen repeatedly, ten times or more. The chain is built from TRBV29-1 and TRBJ2-7; TRBD2 agrees at 11 bases. The trim removed 5 bases at V and 4 bases at J, leaving 7 bases unmatched. This CDR3 has 14 residues. The germline gives CDR1 SQVTM, CDR2 ANQGSEA. In nucleotides, the CDR3 is TGCAGCGTTCAAACTAGCGGGAGCCGATACGAGCAGTACTTC. Its protein product is CSVQTSGSRYEQYF.

Here the CDR3 DNA reads TGTGCCAGCAGTCCCCGCCGACAGGAAGAGTCACTCCACTTT. Its protein is CASSPRRQEESLHF. This chain connects TRBV12-3 or TRBV12-4 to TRBJ1-6; D may be TRBD1 (6 bases). The ends were cut back, 5 bases at V and 16 bases at J, with 21 bases in the middle. The CDR3 runs 14 residues.

V is TRBV7-9 and J is TRBJ2-1; TRBD1 or TRBD2 may be the D gene (5 bases each). Germline loops: CDR1 SEHNR, CDR2 FQNEAQ (reference sequence). The CDR3 is 16 amino acids. The V end lost 5 bases, the J end lost 0 bases, and 14 bases lay between the germline ends. The CDR3 region is CASSAYGGSSYNEQFF. In DNA, the CDR3 is TGTGCCAGCAGCGCCTATGGGGGTAGCTCCTACAATGAGCAGTTCTTC.

This clonotype was seen only a few times. This chain uses TRBV9 with TRBJ2-1, with D perhaps TRBD1 or TRBD2 (5 bases each). Germline lookup yields CDR1 SGDLS and CDR2 YYNGEE. Trimming shortened V by 0 bases and J by 8 bases, and 6 bases separated the two germline ends. The CDR3 extends over 12 amino acids. The CDR3 reads CASSVGGDEQFF. The CDR3 DNA sequence: TGTGCCAGCAGCGTAGGAGGGGATGAGCAGTTCTTC.